Following are 11 T cell receptor beta chains from one sample sequenced in a study of blood T cell repertoires in COVID-19. Using immunoSEQ multiplex PCR, the repertoire was profiled, and TCRdb retains in-frame clones only, with some absent. The sample has 110,000 to 150,000 clones; over 70% are singletons. Sequenced material: peripheral blood. Receptors originate from a woman aged 45-65 years with acute or convalescent COVID-19.

This rearrangement joins TRBV11-1 to TRBJ2-5; 11 nucleotides line up with TRBD1. The CDR3 runs 14 residues. J gave up 5 bases and V 6 bases, and 5 bases lay outside the gene matches. In germline, CDR1 is SGHAT, CDR2 FQDESV (reference sequence). The CDR3 loop is CASSRGTGGETQYF. CDR3 nucleotide sequence: TGTGCCAGCAGTCGCGGGACAGGGGGGGAGACCCAGTACTTC.

This clone appeared a single time. For the CDR3, the DNA is TGTGCCAGCAGTTTAGGCAGGTTTGGTGGCTACACCTTC. Translated, it gives CASSLGRFGGYTF. V and J are TRBV12-3 or TRBV12-4 and TRBJ1-2; D remains ambiguous. The CDR3 is 13 residues long. Trimming left V 1 base short and J 7 bases short, with 10 bases between.

J is TRBJ2-5 and V is TRBV6-5, with 7 bases identical to TRBD1. Germline-derived CDR1 and CDR2 are MNHEY and SVGAGI. J lost 5 bases, V lost 7 bases, and 7 bases had no gene match. The CDR3 totals 13 residues. CDR3 DNA sequence: TGTGCCAGCACCCCAGGGGGTCTGGAGACCCAGTACTTC. It codes for CASTPGGLETQYF.

This rearrangement joins TRBV12-5 to TRBJ1-1; D uncertain. The germline V gene encodes CDR1 LGHNT and CDR2 FRNRAP. The CDR3 has 12 residues. Trimming pared 1 base from V and 6 bases from J, leaving 6 bases between. Written as DNA, the CDR3 is TGTGCTAGTGGTTTGGGACTCTCTGAAGCTTTCTTT. Protein: CASGLGLSEAFF.

This clone was observed a single time. The V gene is TRBV3-1 (or the pseudogene TRBV3-2), the J gene TRBJ2-1, with 7 nucleotides matching TRBD1. Per the germline V gene, CDR1 is LGHDT and CDR2 is YNNKEL (reference sequence). V gave up 2 bases and J gave up 5 bases; unmatched junction bases: 9. The CDR3 runs 16 residues. CDR3 nucleotides: TGTGCCAGCAGCCAAAGGGGGCTAGGACGGGACAATGAGCAGTTCTTC. Translation gives CASSQRGLGRDNEQFF.

This clone appeared a few times. The chain employs TRBV7-6 and TRBJ2-1, with 7 bases that match TRBD2. V was clipped by 5 bases and J by 0 bases; unmatched bases: 10. This CDR3 region has 17 residues. Germline lookup yields CDR1 SGHVS and CDR2 FNYEAQ. The CDR3: CASSHTGRGSSYNEQFF. CDR3 in DNA: TGTGCCAGCAGCCACACGGGGCGGGGGAGCTCCTACAATGAGCAGTTCTTC. Looking up the rest from reference TRBV7-6 and TRBJ2-1 gives the full variable domain: GAGVSQSPRYKVTKRGQDVALRCDPISGHVSLYWYRQALGQGPEFLTYFNYEAQQDKSGLPNDRFSAERPEGSISTLTIQRTEQRDSAMYRCASSHTGRGSSYNEQFFGPGTRLTVL.

The chain links TRBV5-1 to TRBJ1-5; 9 nucleotides agree with TRBD1. This CDR3 is built from 17 residues. Germline trimming cut 0 bases from V and 4 bases from J; bases unmatched to any gene: 8. Germline values: CDR1 SGHRS, CDR2 YFSETQ. CDR3 region: CASSLDGTGNGNQPQHF. CDR3 DNA: TGCGCCAGCAGCTTGGACGGGACAGGGAACGGAAATCAGCCCCAGCATTTT.

The chain uses TRBV9 and TRBJ2-1; D not resolved. V was pared by 2 bases and J by 8 bases, with 20 bases between. The CDR3 loop spans 16 amino acids. The V gene's germline CDR1 is SGDLS and CDR2 YYNGEE. CDR3 sequence: CASSVLEDIVGDEQFF. The CDR3 region has the DNA TGTGCCAGCAGCGTCCTAGAGGATATTGTTGGCGATGAGCAGTTCTTC.

The rearrangement uses TRBV6-2 or TRBV6-3 and TRBJ1-1; 8 bases agree with TRBD1. Germline V CDR1 and CDR2: MNHEY, SVGEGT. J lost 0 bases, V lost 4 bases, and 16 bases had no gene match. The CDR3 spans 19 residues. The CDR3 sequence: CASSFPGPRRGPVNTEAFF. The CDR3 bases are TGTGCCAGCAGTTTCCCCGGACCCCGCAGGGGGCCTGTGAACACTGAAGCTTTCTTT.

V and J are TRBV19 and TRBJ1-1, with 12 positions matching TRBD1. Trimming cost V 1 base and J 5 bases; bases outside gene matches: 5. This CDR3 spans 16 amino acids. CDR1 is LNHDA, CDR2 SQIVND, per germline (reference sequence). Written as DNA, the CDR3 is TGTGCCAGTAGTATAGGGGGGACAGGGGGCCATACTGAAGCTTTCTTT. Protein product: CASSIGGTGGHTEAFF.

This chain connects TRBV19 to TRBJ2-7, with 7 bases matching TRBD1. CDR1 and CDR2 (germline): LNHDA, SQIVND (reference sequence). V was clipped by 6 bases and J by 0 bases; unmatched bases: 5. The CDR3 has 14 residues. The CDR3 DNA reads as TGTGCCAGTAGAAGGGACAGCATCTCCTACGAGCAGTACTTC. This sequence encodes CASRRDSISYEQYF.